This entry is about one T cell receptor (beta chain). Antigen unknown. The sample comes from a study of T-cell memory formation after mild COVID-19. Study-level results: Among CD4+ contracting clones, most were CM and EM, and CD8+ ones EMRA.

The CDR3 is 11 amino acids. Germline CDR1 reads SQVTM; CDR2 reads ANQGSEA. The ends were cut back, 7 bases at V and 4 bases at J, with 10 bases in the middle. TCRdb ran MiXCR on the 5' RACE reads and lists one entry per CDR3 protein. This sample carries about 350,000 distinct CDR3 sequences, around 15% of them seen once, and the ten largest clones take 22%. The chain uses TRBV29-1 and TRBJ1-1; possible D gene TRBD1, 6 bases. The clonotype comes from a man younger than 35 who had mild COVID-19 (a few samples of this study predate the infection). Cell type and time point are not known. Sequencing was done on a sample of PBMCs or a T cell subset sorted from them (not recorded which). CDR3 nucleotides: TGCAGCGGGAGGGGGGCCACTGAAGCTTTCTTT. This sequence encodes CSGRGATEAFF.